The next 25 T cell receptor beta chains were all read from a single sample in a study of blood T cell repertoires in COVID-19. Generated by immunoSEQ multiplex PCR, the TCRdb table keeps only in-frame clones and is missing some. The sample records some 45,000 clones, under 95% being singletons. The sequenced material came from peripheral blood. The receptor set was obtained from a man aged 65 to 79 with active COVID-19.

This chain joins TRBV7-9 and TRBJ2-2; 7 bases align to TRBD1. The CDR3 extends over 15 amino acids. V dropped 4 bases and J dropped 3; count of bases not matched to a gene: 5. CDR1 and CDR2 (germline): SEHNR, FQNEAQ (reference sequence). The CDR3 region has the DNA TGTGCCAGCAGCTACTCCGACAGGGACACCGGGGAGCTGTTTTTT. Its translation: CASSYSDRDTGELFF.

This sequence joins TRBV7-6 and TRBJ2-1; 9 bases agree with TRBD2. From germline, CDR1 is SGHVS and CDR2 FNYEAQ. CDR3 length equals 15 residues. V shed 5 bases, J shed 4 bases, and the junction held 6 bases outside the gene matches. The CDR3, as DNA: TGTGCCAGCAGCCGGACAACTAGCGGGTACAATGAGCAGTTCTTC. It is translated as CASSRTTSGYNEQFF.

This rearrangement joins TRBV19 to TRBJ1-1, with TRBD1 matching over 10 bases. With V trimmed by 6 bases and J by 4 bases, 5 bases remained unmatched. Germline V CDR1 and CDR2: LNHDA, SQIVND (reference sequence). This CDR3 has 14 amino acids. The CDR3: CASRRTGGSTEAFF. For the CDR3, the DNA is TGTGCCAGTAGGAGGACAGGGGGAAGCACTGAAGCTTTCTTT.

The chain carries TRBV11-1 and TRBJ1-4; D is possibly TRBD1 (6 bases). This CDR3 is built from 15 residues. Trimming cost V 5 bases and J 0 bases, with 10 bases left between them. CDR1 SGHAT and CDR2 FQDESV come from the germline V gene (reference sequence). The CDR3, as DNA: TGTGCCAGCAGCAAGAGGGACACAACTAATGAAAAACTGTTTTTT. As protein: CASSKRDTTNEKLFF. The full variable domain, with the rest looked up from reference TRBV11-1 and TRBJ1-4, is EAEVAQSPRYKITEKSQAVAFWCDPISGHATLYWYRQILGQGPELLVQFQDESVVDDSQLPKDRFSAERLKGVDSTLKIQPAELGDSAMYLCASSKRDTTNEKLFFGSGTQLSVL.

CDR3 in amino acids: CATELTGGISGELFF. The CDR3 DNA sequence: TGTGCCACCGAACTCACAGGGGGAATCAGCGGGGAGCTGTTTTTT. This rearrangement joins TRBV19 to TRBJ2-2; 8 bases are a match to TRBD1. CDR1 LNHDA and CDR2 SQIVND come from the germline V gene (reference sequence). This CDR3 is built from 15 residues. The junction had 14 bases not matched to a gene; V was cut back by 10 bases and J by 7 bases.

This clone came up once. V gene TRBV2 combines with J gene TRBJ2-3; 7 positions match TRBD1. Germline V gives CDR1 SNHLY, CDR2 FYNNEI. The CDR3 is 18 residues long. Trimming took 4 bases from V and 1 from J; bases not matched to a gene: 14. CDR3 sequence: CASSVPSRGGMRTDTQYF. In DNA form, the CDR3 reads TGTGCCAGCAGTGTCCCCTCTAGAGGGGGCATGCGCACAGATACGCAGTATTTT.

The chain is built from TRBV28 and TRBJ1-2; 7 bases are shared with TRBD1. CDR3 length: 14 amino acids. J gave up 4 bases and V 3 bases, and 5 bases lay outside the gene matches. Germline values: CDR1 MDHEN, CDR2 SYDVKM. The CDR3: CASSLTGPTYGYTF. The CDR3 nucleotides read TGTGCCAGCAGTTTGACAGGGCCAACCTATGGCTACACCTTC.

This chain uses TRBV6-5 with TRBJ1-6; 7 nucleotides align to TRBD1. Germline CDR1 and CDR2: MNHEY and SVGAGI. The CDR3 spans 16 residues. The V and J ends lost 0 bases and 7 bases, in that order; junction bases with no gene match: 6. The CDR3 region has the DNA TGTGCCAGCAGTTACTCCCAGACAGGGATCAATTCACCCCTCCACTTT. It yields the protein CASSYSQTGINSPLHF.

The rearrangement uses TRBV2 and TRBJ1-2; TRBD1 is a possible D gene (5 bases). Germline CDR1 reads SNHLY; CDR2 reads FYNNEI. V was trimmed by 1 base and J by 2 bases, leaving 8 bases between them. The CDR3 consists of 14 residues. CDR3 loop: CASSEGQLNYGYTF. The CDR3 DNA reads TGTGCCAGCAGTGAAGGACAGCTAAACTATGGCTACACCTTC.

This sequence joins TRBV2 and TRBJ2-3; 14 nucleotides line up with TRBD2. With V trimmed by 6 bases and J by 0 bases, 5 bases remained unmatched. This CDR3 is built from 17 residues. In germline, CDR1 is SNHLY, CDR2 FYNNEI. The CDR3 reads CASRGTSGGPSTDTQYF. The DNA of the CDR3 is TGTGCCAGCAGGGGGACTAGCGGGGGTCCTAGCACAGATACGCAGTATTTT.

DNA of the CDR3: TGTGCCAGCAGTGAAGCTGAGGTATACGAGCAGTACTTC. It encodes CASSEAEVYEQYF. The V gene is TRBV2, the J gene TRBJ2-7; no definite D call. CDR1 SNHLY and CDR2 FYNNEI come from the germline V gene. V gave up 0 bases and J gave up 4 bases, with 7 bases separating them. The CDR3 spans 13 residues.

The chain combines TRBV28 with TRBJ2-5; D gene ambiguous. Germline CDR1 is MDHEN and CDR2 is SYDVKM. Trimming took 3 bases from V and 1 from J, leaving 9 bases between them. The CDR3 is 14 amino acids. DNA for the CDR3: TGTGCCAGCAGTTTCTTCCAGATCCAAGAGACCCAGTACTTC. Amino acids: CASSFFQIQETQYF.

This chain links TRBV2 with TRBJ2-3; TRBD1 is a possible D gene (5 bases). CDR3 length: 12 residues. Trimming removed 6 bases from V and 5 bases from J, with 9 bases in between. Germline loops: CDR1 SNHLY, CDR2 FYNNEI. In DNA form, the CDR3 reads TGTGCCAGCAGACAGGTAGGAGATACGCAGTATTTT. Translated: CASRQVGDTQYF.

This chain links TRBV27 with TRBJ1-1, with 7 bases that match TRBD1. This CDR3 has 12 amino acids. Trimming at V came to 8 bases and at J to 4 bases, leaving 4 bases not matched to a gene. CDR1 and CDR2 (germline): MNHEY, SMNVEV (reference sequence). As DNA, the CDR3 is TGTGCCAGCGGTAGACAGGGCACTGAAGCTTTCTTT. This codes for CASGRQGTEAFF.

This chain connects TRBV7-9 to TRBJ2-2; D gene ambiguous. The length of the CDR3 is 13 residues. V lost 5 bases to trimming and J lost 3 bases, with 7 bases between them. Germline CDR1 reads SEHNR; CDR2 reads FQNEAQ (reference sequence). CDR3 sequence: CASSVSYTGELFF. CDR3 DNA sequence: TGTGCCAGCAGCGTAAGCTACACCGGGGAGCTGTTTTTT.

The gene calls are TRBV19 and TRBJ1-2; 10 bases line up with TRBD1. The germline V gene encodes CDR1 LNHDA and CDR2 SQIVND (reference sequence). Trimming removed 4 bases from V and 2 bases from J; junction bases left unmatched: 1. The CDR3 is 14 amino acids. The CDR3 DNA follows: TGTGCCAGTAGTACGGACAGGGGGAACTATGGCTACACCTTC. Its protein is CASSTDRGNYGYTF.

A single count supports this clone. The chain is built from TRBV28 and TRBJ1-1; TRBD1 matches at 8 bases. The CDR3 length is 14 residues. The J segment lost 6 bases and the V segment lost 4 bases, leaving 7 bases of the junction unmatched. In germline, CDR1 is MDHEN, CDR2 SYDVKM. The CDR3 bases are TGTGCCAGCAGTTCCCCAGGGGGCGCAGCTGAAGCTTTCTTT. Translated: CASSSPGGAAEAFF.

The chain combines TRBV9 with TRBJ2-5; 10 bases align to TRBD2. This CDR3 region has 16 residues. Germline V gives CDR1 SGDLS, CDR2 YYNGEE. Losses at the gene ends were 3 bases for V and 4 bases for J; bases not matched to a gene: 9. DNA for the CDR3: TGTGCCAGCAGCGCGGCCGGGACTAGCGTAGGAGAGACCCAGTACTTC. Encoded protein: CASSAAGTSVGETQYF.

The rearrangement joins TRBV6-5 to TRBJ1-1; a weak D match, TRBD1 (5 bases). Germline V gene data show CDR1 as MNHEY and CDR2 as SVGAGI. V was clipped by 0 bases and J by 4 bases, with 15 bases between them. The CDR3 length is 16 residues. CDR3 loop: CASSYSGSGYGTEAFF. In DNA form, the CDR3 reads TGTGCCAGCAGTTACTCCGGGTCAGGGTACGGCACTGAAGCTTTCTTT.

The chain joins TRBV4-1 to TRBJ2-1, with 9 bases that match TRBD1. From germline, CDR1 is MGHRA and CDR2 YSYEKL. The CDR3 is 13 residues long. The J segment lost 12 bases and the V segment lost 1 base, leaving 4 bases of the junction unmatched. In DNA form, the CDR3 reads TGCGCCAGCAGCCAAGCCACAGGGGGCGTGCAGTTCTTC. Protein sequence: CASSQATGGVQFF.

CDR3 sequence reads: CASSLVGVSTDTQYF. The CDR3 bases are TGTGCCAGCAGCTTAGTAGGGGTCAGCACAGATACGCAGTATTTT. The chain joins TRBV5-5 to TRBJ2-3; D might be TRBD1 (5 bases). V was pared by 2 bases and J by 0 bases, with 10 bases between. Germline values: CDR1 SGHKS, CDR2 YYEKEE (reference sequence). The CDR3 has 15 residues.

The gene calls are TRBV7-2 and TRBJ1-5, with 11 bases matching TRBD1. From germline, CDR1 is SGHTA and CDR2 FQGNSA. V shed 4 bases and J 6 bases; nucleotides not matched to a gene: 8. The CDR3 runs 16 residues. The CDR3, as DNA: TGTGCCAGCAGCTCCACCGGGACAGGGGGGGGTCAGCCCCAGCATTTT. Its protein product is CASSSTGTGGGQPQHF.

The chain links TRBV10-2 to TRBJ1-1; 10 bases are a match to TRBD1. Trimming took 0 bases from V and 1 from J; bases not matched to a gene: 5. This CDR3 spans 17 amino acids. Germline V gene data show CDR1 as WSHSY and CDR2 as SAAADI. CDR3 loop: CASSESLWTGGNTEAFF. The CDR3 DNA reads as TGCGCCAGCAGTGAGTCTTTGTGGACAGGGGGGAACACTGAAGCTTTCTTT.

This clone appeared once. The chain joins TRBV7-2 to TRBJ2-7; D perhaps matches TRBD2 (5 bases). Germline V gene data show CDR1 as SGHTA and CDR2 as FQGNSA. The CDR3 loop spans 15 amino acids. V was cut by 5 bases and J by 0 bases, with 14 bases left in between. The CDR3 DNA follows: TGTGCCAGCAGCCCCGCGGGCCTTAGCTCCTACGAGCAGTACTTC. Its protein product is CASSPAGLSSYEQYF. The full variable domain, with the rest looked up from reference TRBV7-2 and TRBJ2-7, is GAGVSQSPSNKVTEKGKDVELRCDPISGHTALYWYRQSLGQGLEFLIYFQGNSAPDKSGLPSDRFSAERTGGSVSTLTIQRTQQEDSAVYLCASSPAGLSSYEQYFGPGTRLTVT.

The CDR3 DNA sequence: TGTGCCAGCAGTGTTGACATGGCCCAAGAGACCCAGTACTTC. Protein sequence: CASSVDMAQETQYF. The chain employs TRBV3-1 (or the pseudogene TRBV3-2) and TRBJ2-5, with D uncertain. V lost 6 bases and J lost 1, with 12 bases in between. The CDR3 has 14 amino acids. CDR1 LGHDT and CDR2 YNNKEL come from the germline V gene (reference sequence).